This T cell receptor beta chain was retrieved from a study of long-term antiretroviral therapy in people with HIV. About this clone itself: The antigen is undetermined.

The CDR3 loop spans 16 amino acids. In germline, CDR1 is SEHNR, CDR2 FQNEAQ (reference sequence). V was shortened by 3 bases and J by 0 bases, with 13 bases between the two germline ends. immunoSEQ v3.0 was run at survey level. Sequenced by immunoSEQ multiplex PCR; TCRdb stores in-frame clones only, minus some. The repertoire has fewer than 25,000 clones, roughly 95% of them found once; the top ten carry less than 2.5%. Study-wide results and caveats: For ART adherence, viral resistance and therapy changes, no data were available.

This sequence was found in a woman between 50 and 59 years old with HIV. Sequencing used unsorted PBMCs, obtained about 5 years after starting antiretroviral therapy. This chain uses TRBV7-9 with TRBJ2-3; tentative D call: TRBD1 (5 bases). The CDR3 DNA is TGTGCCAGCAGCTTCCAGGACACCCCTAGCACAGATACGCAGTATTTT. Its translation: CASSFQDTPSTDTQYF.